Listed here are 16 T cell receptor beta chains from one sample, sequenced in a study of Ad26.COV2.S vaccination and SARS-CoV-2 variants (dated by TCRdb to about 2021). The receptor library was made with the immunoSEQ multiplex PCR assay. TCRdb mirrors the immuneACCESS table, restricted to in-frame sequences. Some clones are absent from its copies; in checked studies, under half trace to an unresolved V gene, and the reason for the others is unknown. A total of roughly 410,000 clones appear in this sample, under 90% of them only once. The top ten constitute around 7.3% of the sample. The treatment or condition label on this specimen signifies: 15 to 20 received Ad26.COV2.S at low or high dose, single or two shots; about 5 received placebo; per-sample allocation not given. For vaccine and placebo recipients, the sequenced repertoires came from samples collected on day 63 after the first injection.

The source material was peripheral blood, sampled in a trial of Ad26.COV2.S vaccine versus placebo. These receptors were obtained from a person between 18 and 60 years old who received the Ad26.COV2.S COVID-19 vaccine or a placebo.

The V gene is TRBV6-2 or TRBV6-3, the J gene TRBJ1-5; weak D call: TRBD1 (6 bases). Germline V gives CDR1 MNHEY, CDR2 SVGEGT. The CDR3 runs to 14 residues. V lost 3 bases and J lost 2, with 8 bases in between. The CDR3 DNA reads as TGTGCCAGCAGTTATTCAGGGGGCAATCAGCCCCAGCATTTT. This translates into CASSYSGGNQPQHF.

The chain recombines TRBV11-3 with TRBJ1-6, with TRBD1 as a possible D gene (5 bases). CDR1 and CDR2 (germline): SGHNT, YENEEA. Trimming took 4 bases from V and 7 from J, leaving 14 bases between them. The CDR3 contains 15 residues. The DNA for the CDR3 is TGTGCCAGCAGCTCCCGCGCAGGGCCGAATTCACCCCTCCACTTT. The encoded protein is CASSSRAGPNSPLHF.

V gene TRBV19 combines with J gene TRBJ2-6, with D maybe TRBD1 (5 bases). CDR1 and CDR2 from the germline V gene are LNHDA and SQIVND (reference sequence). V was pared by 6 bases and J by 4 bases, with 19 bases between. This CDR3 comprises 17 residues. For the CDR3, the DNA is TGTGCCAGTAGCCGGAATAATAGGGGTCCCGGGGCCAACGTCCTGACTTTC. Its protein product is CASSRNNRGPGANVLTF.

CDR3 residues: CASSLRGHEQYF. As DNA, the CDR3 is TGTGCCAGCAGCTTAAGAGGCCACGAGCAGTACTTC. The chain couples TRBV7-6 to TRBJ2-7; D unresolved. CDR3 length: 12 residues. Trimming removed 2 bases from V and 5 bases from J, with 7 bases in between. From germline, CDR1 is SGHVS and CDR2 FNYEAQ. The full variable domain, completed using reference TRBV7-6 and TRBJ2-7, is GAGVSQSPRYKVTKRGQDVALRCDPISGHVSLYWYRQALGQGPEFLTYFNYEAQQDKSGLPNDRFSAERPEGSISTLTIQRTEQRDSAMYRCASSLRGHEQYFGPGTRLTVT.

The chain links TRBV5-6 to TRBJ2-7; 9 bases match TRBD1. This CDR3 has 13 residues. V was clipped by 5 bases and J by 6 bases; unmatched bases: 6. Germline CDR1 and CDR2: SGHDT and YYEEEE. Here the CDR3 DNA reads TGTGCCAGCAGTATACAGGGGGCGTCCGAGCAGTACTTC. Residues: CASSIQGASEQYF.

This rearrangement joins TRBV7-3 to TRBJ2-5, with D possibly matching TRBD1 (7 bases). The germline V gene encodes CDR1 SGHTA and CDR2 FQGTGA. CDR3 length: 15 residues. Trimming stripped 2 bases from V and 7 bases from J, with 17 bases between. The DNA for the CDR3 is TGTGCCAGCAGCTTATCCGCGTCCCAGGGGGGGACCCAGTACTTC. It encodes CASSLSASQGGTQYF.

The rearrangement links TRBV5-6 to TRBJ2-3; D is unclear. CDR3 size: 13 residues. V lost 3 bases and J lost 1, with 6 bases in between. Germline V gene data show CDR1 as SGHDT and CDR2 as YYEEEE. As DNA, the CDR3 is TGTGCCAGCAGCTCCTGGGGCACAGATACGCAGTATTTT. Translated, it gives CASSSWGTDTQYF.

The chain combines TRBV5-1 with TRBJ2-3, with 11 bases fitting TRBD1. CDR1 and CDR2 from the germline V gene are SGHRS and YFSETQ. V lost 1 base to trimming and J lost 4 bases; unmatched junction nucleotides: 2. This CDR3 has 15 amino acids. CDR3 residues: CASSLWDRGADTQYF. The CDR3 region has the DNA TGCGCCAGCAGCTTGTGGGACAGGGGGGCAGATACGCAGTATTTT.

The CDR3 loop is CASSPPGTGPYGYTF. CDR3 DNA: TGCGCCAGCAGCCCTCCCGGGACAGGCCCCTATGGCTACACCTTC. The chain uses TRBV5-1 and TRBJ1-2; 8 bases align to TRBD1. V dropped 4 bases and J dropped 4; count of bases not matched to a gene: 9. This CDR3 spans 15 amino acids. CDR1 and CDR2 from the germline V gene are SGHRS and YFSETQ.

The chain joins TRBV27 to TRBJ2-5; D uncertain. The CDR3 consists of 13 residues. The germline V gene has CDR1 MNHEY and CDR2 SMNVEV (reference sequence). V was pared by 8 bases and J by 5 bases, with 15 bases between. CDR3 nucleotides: TGTGCCAGCTCCTGGACGGTGGGGGAGACCCAGTACTTC. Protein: CASSWTVGETQYF.

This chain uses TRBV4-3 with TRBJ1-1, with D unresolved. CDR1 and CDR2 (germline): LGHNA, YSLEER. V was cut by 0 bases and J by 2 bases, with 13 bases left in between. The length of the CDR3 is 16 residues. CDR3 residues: CASSQEPWQDNTEAFF. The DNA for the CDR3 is TGCGCCAGCAGCCAAGAACCATGGCAGGATAACACTGAAGCTTTCTTT.

The CDR3 loop is CASWSSGTYNEQFF. The CDR3 region has the DNA TGCGCCAGCTGGTCTAGCGGGACCTACAATGAGCAGTTCTTC. This sequence joins TRBV10-2 and TRBJ2-1, with 9 nucleotides matching TRBD2. The J segment lost 2 bases and the V segment lost 8 bases, leaving 4 bases of the junction unmatched. The CDR3 covers 14 residues. CDR1 is WSHSY, CDR2 SAAADI, per germline.

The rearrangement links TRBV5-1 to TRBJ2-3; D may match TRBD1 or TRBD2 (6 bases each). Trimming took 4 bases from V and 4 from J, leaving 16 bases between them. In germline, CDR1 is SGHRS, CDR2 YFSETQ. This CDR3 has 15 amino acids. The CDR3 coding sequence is TGCGCCAGCAGCACGGCACTAGCAGGGGCAGATACGCAGTATTTT. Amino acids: CASSTALAGADTQYF. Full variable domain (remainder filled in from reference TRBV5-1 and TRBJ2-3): KAGVTQTPRYLIKTRGQQVTLSCSPISGHRSVSWYQQTPGQGLQFLFEYFSETQRNKGNFPGRFSGRQFSNSRSEMNVSTLELGDSALYLCASSTALAGADTQYFGPGTRLTVL.

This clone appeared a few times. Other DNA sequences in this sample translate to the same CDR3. The chain's CDR3 is CASRQAGETQYF. CDR3 DNA: TGTGCCAGTAGACAGGCGGGGGAGACCCAGTACTTC. The rearrangement joins TRBV19 to TRBJ2-5; D might be TRBD2 (6 bases). The CDR3 has 12 residues. Looked up from germline, CDR1 is LNHDA and CDR2 is SQIVND (reference sequence). Between the trimmed V and J ends, which lost 6 bases and 5 bases, there was a span of 10 bases.

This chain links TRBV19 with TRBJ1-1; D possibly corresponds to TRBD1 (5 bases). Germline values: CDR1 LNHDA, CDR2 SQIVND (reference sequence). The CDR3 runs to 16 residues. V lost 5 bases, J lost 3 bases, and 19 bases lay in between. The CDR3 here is CASSLKAGRPDTEAFF. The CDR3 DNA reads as TGTGCCAGTAGTCTTAAAGCAGGGCGGCCGGACACTGAAGCTTTCTTT.

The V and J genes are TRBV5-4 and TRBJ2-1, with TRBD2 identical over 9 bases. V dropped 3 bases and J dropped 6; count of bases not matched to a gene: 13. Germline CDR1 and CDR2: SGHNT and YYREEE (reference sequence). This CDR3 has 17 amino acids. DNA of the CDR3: TGTGCCAGCAGCTCCGGAGGGGGCGGGAGGGCCCGCAATGAGCAGTTCTTC. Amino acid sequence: CASSSGGGGRARNEQFF. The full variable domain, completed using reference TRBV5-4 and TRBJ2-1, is ETGVTQSPTHLIKTRGQQVTLRCSSQSGHNTVSWYQQALGQGPQFIFQYYREEENGRGNFPPRFSGLQFPNYSSELNVNALELDDSALYLCASSSGGGGRARNEQFFGPGTRLTVL.